The 27 T cell receptor beta chains in this list originate from one sample, sequenced in a study of blood T cells in healthy people across ages (dated by TCRdb to between 2015 and 2017). The library relied on 5' RACE. Sequenced using an Illumina HiSeq 2500. A second PCR of roughly 7 to 12 cycles was run with a J-beta primer mix and a sample-barcoded 5' primer. Clones were called with MiXCR by TCRdb after fastp trimmed the public reads at Q25, and only in-frame beta chains were retained. Rows are unified per CDR3 protein, each entry keeping the most common DNA and genes. For this sample there are 1.6 million or so distinct CDR3 sequences; roughly a third appear just once. The ten largest clonotypes hold 10% to 12% of the sample. Sequencing input: blood. The receptors were gathered from a woman under 40 in good health.

There are a few counts of this clonotype. The CDR3 bases are TGTGCCAGCAGTCCTAACAGGGTGGAAAAACTGTTTTTT. Its translation: CASSPNRVEKLFF. J is TRBJ1-4 and V is TRBV27; the D gene is possibly TRBD1 (6 bases). The CDR3 length is 13 residues. V shed 5 bases and J shed 8 bases, with 12 bases lying between them. Germline CDR1 reads MNHEY; CDR2 reads SMNVEV (reference sequence).

The J gene is TRBJ2-7, the V gene TRBV6-2 or TRBV6-3; 8 bases line up with TRBD1. The length of the CDR3 is 12 residues. Germline lookup yields CDR1 MNHEY and CDR2 SVGEGT. The V and J ends lost 8 bases and 5 bases, in that order; junction bases with no gene match: 5. As DNA, the CDR3 is TGTGCCAGCCGGGACAGGTATCACGAGCAGTACTTC. This codes for CASRDRYHEQYF.

The chain uses TRBV6-5 and TRBJ2-1; 11 nucleotides line up with TRBD2. Germline V gene lookup returns CDR1 MNHEY and CDR2 SVGAGI. The junction had 6 bases not matched to a gene; V was cut back by 0 bases and J by 8 bases. This CDR3 comprises 16 residues. The CDR3 DNA sequence: TGTGCCAGCAGTTACTCCCCGCTAGCGGGGGGCGATGAGCAGTTCTTC. Its protein is CASSYSPLAGGDEQFF.

In this sample, this clonotype turned up many times. The chain uses TRBV4-2 and TRBJ2-7; D tentatively fits TRBD1 or TRBD2 (5 bases each). V lost 6 bases and J 0 bases, leaving 15 bases between the germline ends. The CDR3 runs 15 residues. Germline V gene data show CDR1 as LGHNA and CDR2 as YNFKEQ. In DNA, the CDR3 is TGTGCCAGCAGTCTAGGTTGGGGGAACTCCTACGAGCAGTACTTC. This gives the protein CASSLGWGNSYEQYF.

This clonotype was counted ten times or more. V usage is TRBV7-9 and J usage is TRBJ2-5; 7 bases match TRBD2. Losses at the gene ends were 3 bases for V and 11 bases for J; bases not matched to a gene: 9. CDR3 length: 13 amino acids. Germline CDR1 SEHNR, CDR2 FQNEAQ (reference sequence). The CDR3 spells CASSFVSAGEQYF. The CDR3 region has the DNA TGTGCCAGCAGCTTCGTGAGTGCGGGGGAGCAGTACTTC.

The chain joins TRBV27 to TRBJ2-4; D is unresolved. The DNA end favors TRBJ2-7, so the J call may be wrong. Germline CDR1 and CDR2: MNHEY and SMNVEV (reference sequence). The CDR3 contains 14 residues. The CDR3 here is CASSLGVTAYEQYF. The CDR3, as DNA: TGTGCCAGCAGTTTAGGAGTTACTGCCTACGAGCAGTACTTC.

J is TRBJ2-5 and V is TRBV20-1; 10 bases are a match to TRBD2. J gave up 1 base and V 4 bases, and 6 bases lay outside the gene matches. The length of the CDR3 is 15 residues. Per germline, CDR1 DFQATT and CDR2 SNEGSKA (reference sequence). The CDR3 coding sequence is TGCAGTGCTACCACGACTAGCGGGTTCCAAGAGACCCAGTACTTC. It specifies CSATTTSGFQETQYF.

This clonotype was seen many times. This rearrangement joins TRBV20-1 to TRBJ2-3, with D unclear. Germline V gene data show CDR1 as DFQATT and CDR2 as SNEGSKA (reference sequence). With 0 bases removed from V and 1 base from J, the gap between germline ends came to 8 bases. The CDR3 contains 14 residues. The CDR3: CSARDPRGTDTQYF. CDR3 in DNA: TGCAGTGCTAGAGATCCACGGGGCACAGATACGCAGTATTTT.

This clonotype came up a few times. The chain is built from TRBV6-1 and TRBJ2-2; no firm D call. This CDR3 spans 16 amino acids. The V end was cut by 2 bases, the J end by 2 bases, with 12 bases between. CDR1 MNHNS and CDR2 SASEGT come from the germline V gene. CDR3 nucleotides: TGTGCCAGCAGTGAATATCCCCCCCCCAACACCGGGGAGCTGTTTTTT. This translates into CASSEYPPPNTGELFF.

This chain uses TRBV20-1 with TRBJ2-7; D is perhaps TRBD1 (6 bases). Trimming cost V 4 bases and J 4 bases, with 11 bases left between them. This CDR3 is built from 12 residues. In germline, CDR1 is DFQATT, CDR2 SNEGSKA (reference sequence). This CDR3 reads CSAKQGTYEQYF. In DNA, the CDR3 is TGCAGTGCTAAACAGGGAACATACGAGCAGTACTTC.

The chain recombines TRBV7-3 with TRBJ2-3; the match to TRBD2 covers 7 bases. CDR3 size: 17 residues. The germline CDR1 and CDR2 sequences are SGHTA and FQGTGA. V lost 4 bases to trimming and J lost 6 bases; unmatched junction nucleotides: 16. CDR3 sequence: CASSSRAASGGEDTQYF. Here the CDR3 DNA reads TGTGCCAGCAGCTCTAGGGCGGCTAGCGGAGGGGAGGATACGCAGTATTTT.

The chain carries TRBV9 and TRBJ2-1; 8 nucleotides line up with TRBD2. The DNA end favors TRBJ2-7, so the J call may be wrong. The germline gives CDR1 SGDLS, CDR2 YYNGEE. The CDR3 consists of 16 residues. CDR3 region: CASSVDGRAGYNEQYF. The CDR3 bases are TGTGCCAGCAGCGTAGACGGGAGGGCCGGCTACAATGAGCAGTACTTC.

The chain employs TRBV27 and TRBJ2-7; no clear D. CDR1 and CDR2 (germline): MNHEY, SMNVEV (reference sequence). This CDR3 comprises 18 residues. Trimming pared 2 bases from V and 0 bases from J, leaving 20 bases between. The CDR3 is CASSLAPSRPGLSYEQYF. The CDR3 DNA sequence: TGTGCCAGCAGTTTAGCGCCCTCCCGACCAGGTCTCTCCTACGAGCAGTACTTC.

The V gene is TRBV12-3 or TRBV12-4, the J gene TRBJ2-1, with D uncertain. The CDR3 length is 13 residues. Trimming took 6 bases from V and 9 from J, leaving 15 bases between them. The CDR3 region is CASSKRPVGEQFF. CDR3 sequence (DNA): TGTGCCAGCAGCAAAAGGCCCGTGGGTGAGCAGTTCTTC.

This clonotype was counted ten times or more. The chain recombines TRBV7-3 with TRBJ2-3; tentatively, D is TRBD2 (5 bases). The germline V gene has CDR1 SGHTA and CDR2 FQGTGA. The CDR3 is 15 amino acids. Deletions cut 3 bases from V and 4 bases from J, with 14 bases between. CDR3 sequence (DNA): TGTGCCAGCAGCTTGGATGGGGAGACCGCAGATACGCAGTATTTT. As protein: CASSLDGETADTQYF.

V and J are TRBV27 and TRBJ1-2; D uncertain. The V gene lost 2 bases and the J gene lost 6 bases, with 19 bases spanning the gap. The CDR3 runs to 16 residues. Germline CDR1 is MNHEY and CDR2 is SMNVEV (reference sequence). In nucleotides, the CDR3 is TGTGCCAGCAGTTTAGGGGTCAGAACCCTAGAGAATGGCTACACCTTC. Translation: CASSLGVRTLENGYTF.

The genes are TRBV7-3 and TRBJ1-5, with 8 bases lining up with TRBD1. CDR3 length: 14 amino acids. Germline V CDR1 and CDR2: SGHTA, FQGTGA. The V gene end was trimmed by 5 bases and the J gene end by 6 bases; junction bases not matched to a gene: 6. The CDR3: CASSPNRGCQPQHF. In nucleotides, the CDR3 is TGTGCCAGCAGCCCCAACAGGGGGTGTCAGCCCCAGCATTTT. Variable domain in full (rest from reference TRBV7-3 and TRBJ1-5): GAGVSQTPSNKVTEKGKYVELRCDPISGHTALYWYRQSLGQGPEFLIYFQGTGAADDSGLPNDRFFAVRPEGSVSTLKIQRTERGDSAVYLCASSPNRGCQPQHFGDGTRLSIL.

This clonotype has more than one count but fewer than ten. The rearrangement uses TRBV14 and TRBJ1-1; the D gene is possibly TRBD1 (5 bases). The CDR3 totals 16 residues. Germline V gene data show CDR1 as SGHDN and CDR2 as FVKESK. V was trimmed by 6 bases and J by 1 base, leaving 18 bases between them. The CDR3 region is CASSSITGHGNTEAFF. CDR3 DNA sequence: TGTGCCAGCAGTTCCATCACAGGCCACGGGAACACTGAAGCTTTCTTT.

The gene calls are TRBV27 and TRBJ2-1, with 11 bases aligning to TRBD2. This CDR3 comprises 16 residues. V lost 5 bases and J lost 7; bases outside the gene matches: 10. Looked up from germline, CDR1 is MNHEY and CDR2 is SMNVEV (reference sequence). CDR3 sequence: CASSELAGGPPNEQFF. The CDR3 DNA reads TGTGCCAGCAGTGAGTTAGCGGGAGGGCCCCCAAATGAGCAGTTCTTC.

The chain links TRBV3-1 to TRBJ1-1; D call uncertain. The CDR3 spans 14 residues. Germline assignment: CDR1 LGHDT and CDR2 YNNKEL (reference sequence). Between the trimmed V and J ends, which lost 3 bases and 1 base, there was a span of 9 bases. Written as DNA, the CDR3 is TGTGCCAGCAGCCAGAGCCGAACGAACACTGAAGCTTTCTTT. Translation: CASSQSRTNTEAFF.

The rearrangement links TRBV28 to TRBJ2-3; 8 nucleotides align to TRBD1. The germline V gene has CDR1 MDHEN and CDR2 SYDVKM. This CDR3 is built from 17 residues. V was clipped by 5 bases and J by 3 bases; unmatched bases: 13. The CDR3 reads CASSPADRVIWTDTQYF. As DNA, the CDR3 is TGTGCCAGCAGTCCAGCGGACAGGGTGATTTGGACAGATACGCAGTATTTT.

The chain has TRBV28 and TRBJ2-5; TRBD2 is a possible D gene (5 bases). The germline V gene has CDR1 MDHEN and CDR2 SYDVKM. The V end lost 7 bases, the J end lost 2 bases, and 11 bases lay between the germline ends. The CDR3 extends over 13 amino acids. The CDR3 DNA is TGTGCCAGCATTGACCCGGGGCAAGAGACCCAGTACTTC. Translation gives CASIDPGQETQYF.

This clonotype was recorded only once. This may be a read error: a much more frequent sequence differs by one nucleotide. CDR3 sequence reads: CASSPRRNSGVESYEQYF. Written as DNA, the CDR3 is TGTGCCAGCAGCCCCCGTCGGAACTCGGGGGTGGAATCCTACGAGCAGTACTTC. The chain couples TRBV7-9 to TRBJ2-7; D possibly corresponds to TRBD2 (6 bases). The CDR3 is 18 residues long. V gave up 5 bases and J gave up 1 base, with 24 bases separating them. The germline V gene encodes CDR1 SEHNR and CDR2 FQNEAQ (reference sequence).

This chain uses TRBV11-2 with TRBJ1-1; D unresolved. Trimming removed 2 bases at V and 4 bases at J, with 8 bases between. The length of the CDR3 is 13 residues. The germline V gene encodes CDR1 SGHAT and CDR2 FQNNGV. In nucleotides, the CDR3 is TGTGCCAGCAGCTTACGGCAGTCCACTGAAGCTTTCTTT. This codes for CASSLRQSTEAFF.

This clonotype was detected many times. The genes are TRBV20-1 and TRBJ1-2; 7 bases match TRBD1. CDR3 length equals 14 residues. Germline CDR1 and CDR2: DFQATT and SNEGSKA (reference sequence). V shed 6 bases, J shed 3 bases, and the junction held 10 bases outside the gene matches. The CDR3 spells CSALGTEKYYGYTF. CDR3 bases: TGCAGTGCCCTCGGGACAGAAAAATACTATGGCTACACCTTC.

Comment on this clonotype: A much bigger clone sits one base away, suggesting this may be a read error. This rearrangement joins TRBV7-6 to TRBJ2-5, with D possibly being TRBD2 (6 bases). Germline loops: CDR1 SGHVS, CDR2 FNYEAQ. The CDR3 has 12 amino acids. Between the trimmed V and J ends, which lost 7 bases and 9 bases, there was a span of 15 bases. CDR3 nucleotide sequence: TGTGCCAGCAACTCAGGGAGGTTGTCCCAGTACTTC. Translating it yields CASNSGRLSQYF.

In this sample, this clonotype turned up a few times. The CDR3 protein is CSAEGPRASGGTLEQYF. The CDR3 nucleotides read TGCAGTGCTGAGGGTCCCCGAGCTAGCGGGGGGACCCTCGAGCAGTACTTC. The chain has TRBV20-1 and TRBJ2-7, with 11 bases matching TRBD2. The CDR3 has 17 residues. Trimming cost V 5 bases and J 6 bases; bases outside gene matches: 18. The germline gives CDR1 DFQATT, CDR2 SNEGSKA (reference sequence).